This T cell receptor beta chain was recovered during a study of human T cells and chemical hapten exposure. TCRdb re-called the RACE reads through MiXCR, storing one row per CDR3 protein. The sample consists of under 300,000 distinct CDR3 sequences, 7.5% to 9% of them appearing once. The CDR3 runs 13 residues. Germline CDR1 MNHEY, CDR2 SVGEGT. Trimming shortened V by 7 bases and J by 4 bases, and 11 bases separated the two germline ends. Time point specified: pre-sensitization, week 0. The treatment was: therapeutic diphenylcyclopropenone sensitization with weekly scalp DPC. This rearrangement joins TRBV6-2 or TRBV6-3 to TRBJ1-5, with D hard to call. Sequences were derived from whole blood, sampled in connection with sensitization to the hapten diphenylcyclopropenone (DPC). This TCR derives from a woman aged 40-49 years with alopecia areata. Some clones in this sample may be carry-over from other donors' samples. CDR3 sequence: CASTEGFNQPQHF. CDR3 nucleotide sequence: TGTGCCAGCACGGAGGGATTTAATCAGCCCCAGCATTTT.